This TCR beta chain was sequenced during a study of blood T cell repertoires in COVID-19. Using immunoSEQ multiplex PCR, the repertoire was profiled, and TCRdb retains in-frame clones only, with some absent. The table shows roughly 150,000 clones, with about 86% occurring only once. Germline-derived CDR1 and CDR2 are SGHNT and YYREEE (reference sequence). The CDR3 loop spans 14 amino acids. V was shortened by 4 bases and J by 2 bases, with 13 bases between the two germline ends. The V gene is TRBV5-4, the J gene TRBJ2-7; tentatively, D is TRBD2 (6 bases). The sequence was collected from a human donor in a cohort sampled during active COVID-19. Sequencing was done on a sample of peripheral blood. The CDR3 protein is CASSPRDSTYEQYF. The CDR3 coding sequence is TGTGCCAGCAGCCCGAGGGACTCCACCTACGAGCAGTACTTC.